What follows describes a single T cell receptor beta chain. The source of the sample is a study of CD8 T cells in Susac syndrome. Overall study: Patients with Susac syndrome were, at the time of blood collection, therapy-naive, maintained on corticosteroids, or maintained on intravenous immunoglobulin alone.

CD8+ and CD4+ T cells from blood underwent TCR beta sequencing. cDNA came from roughly 0.47 to 1 ug RNA primed by random hexamers. An immunoSEQ multiplex PCR amplified TCR beta CDR3 over 54 Vbeta and 13 Jbeta. TCRdb reprocessed the immunoSEQ multiplex PCR reads via MiXCR and lists one record per CDR3 protein. Among 120,000 or so distinct CDR3 sequences listed, just under 95% were seen once. Looked up from germline, CDR1 is SEHNR and CDR2 is FQNEAQ (reference sequence). The CDR3 covers 16 residues. J lost 2 bases, V lost 1 base, and 7 bases had no gene match. The sequence derives from a human donor with Susac syndrome. The rearrangement uses TRBV7-9 and TRBJ2-7; 8 bases match TRBD2. The sample consisted of CD8+ T cells from PBMCs. CDR3: CASSLVWREAPYEQYF. DNA for the CDR3: TGTGCCAGCAGCTTAGTCTGGCGGGAGGCCCCCTACGAGCAGTACTTC.